Described below is a single TCR beta chain sequence and its context. The data were taken from a study of blood T cell repertoires in COVID-19. Background on the study: The United States, Italy and Spain provided the acute and convalescent COVID-19 samples. PBMCs, B-cell-depleted T cells, or T cells were the source of the cDNA or gDNA that made up the material.

The CDR3 has 16 residues. The germline V gene has CDR1 SGHTA and CDR2 FQGNSA. V gave up 6 bases and J gave up 1 base, with 17 bases separating them. Sequenced by immunoSEQ multiplex PCR; TCRdb stores in-frame clones only, minus some. The data hold under 300,000 clones, with around 88% observed a single time. Enrollees, about 18 to 95 years old, lived in approximately 24 US areas. In assigning cohorts, the study relied on participant-reported clinical history. Material: PBMCs or T cells enriched from blood (not recorded which). The J gene is TRBJ2-3, the V gene TRBV7-2, with D perhaps matching TRBD1 (6 bases). The clonotype was recovered from a woman in her thirties or forties with acute COVID-19. CDR3 sequence reads: CASSSRGKMGTDTQYF. CDR3 nucleotide sequence: TGTGCCAGCAGTTCGAGGGGGAAGATGGGCACAGATACGCAGTATTTT.